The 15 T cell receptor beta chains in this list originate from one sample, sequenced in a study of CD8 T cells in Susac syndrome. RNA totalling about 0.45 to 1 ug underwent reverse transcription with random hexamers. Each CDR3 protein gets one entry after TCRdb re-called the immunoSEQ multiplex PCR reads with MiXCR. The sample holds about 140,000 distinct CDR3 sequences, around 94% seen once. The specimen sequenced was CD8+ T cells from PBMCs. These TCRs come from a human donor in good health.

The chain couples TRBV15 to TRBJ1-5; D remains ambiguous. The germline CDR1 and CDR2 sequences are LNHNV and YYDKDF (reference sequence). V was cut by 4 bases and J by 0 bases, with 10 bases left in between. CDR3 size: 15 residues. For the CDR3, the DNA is TGTGCCACCAGCATCGGACTCGATAGCAATCAGCCCCAGCATTTT. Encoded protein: CATSIGLDSNQPQHF.

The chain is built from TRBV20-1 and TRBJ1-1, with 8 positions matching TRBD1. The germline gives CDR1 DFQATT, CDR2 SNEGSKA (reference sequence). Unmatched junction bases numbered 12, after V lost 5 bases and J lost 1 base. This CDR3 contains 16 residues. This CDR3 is CSAVTGTGTSNTEAFF. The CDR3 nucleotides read TGCAGTGCTGTTACCGGGACAGGAACTTCGAACACTGAAGCTTTCTTT.

CDR3 sequence reads: CAWGPQSTDTQYF. CDR3 DNA: TGTGCCTGGGGCCCCCAGAGCACAGATACGCAGTATTTT. This chain joins TRBV30 and TRBJ2-3, with D unresolved. V lost 5 bases and J lost 0, with 9 bases in between. The CDR3 has 13 amino acids. Per the germline V gene, CDR1 is GTSNPN and CDR2 is SVGIG (reference sequence).

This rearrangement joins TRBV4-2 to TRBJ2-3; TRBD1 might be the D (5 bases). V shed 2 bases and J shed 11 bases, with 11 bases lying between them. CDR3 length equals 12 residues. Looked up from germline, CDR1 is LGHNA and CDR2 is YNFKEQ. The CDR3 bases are TGTGCCAGCAGCCAAACCCAGGGATGGCAGTATTTT. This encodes CASSQTQGWQYF.

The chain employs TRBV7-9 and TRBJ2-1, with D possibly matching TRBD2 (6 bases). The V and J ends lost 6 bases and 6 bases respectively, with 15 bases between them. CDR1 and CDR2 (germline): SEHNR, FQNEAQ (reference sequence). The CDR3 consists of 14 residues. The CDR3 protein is CASRATGTRNEQFF. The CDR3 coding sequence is TGTGCCAGCAGGGCTACCGGGACTCGCAATGAGCAGTTCTTC.

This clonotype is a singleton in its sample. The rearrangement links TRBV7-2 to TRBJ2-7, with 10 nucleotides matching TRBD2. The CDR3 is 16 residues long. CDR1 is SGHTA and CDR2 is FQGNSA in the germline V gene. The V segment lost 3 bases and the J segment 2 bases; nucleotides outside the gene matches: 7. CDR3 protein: CASSFLTSGLPYEQYF. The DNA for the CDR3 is TGTGCCAGCAGCTTTCTGACTAGCGGGTTACCCTACGAGCAGTACTTC.

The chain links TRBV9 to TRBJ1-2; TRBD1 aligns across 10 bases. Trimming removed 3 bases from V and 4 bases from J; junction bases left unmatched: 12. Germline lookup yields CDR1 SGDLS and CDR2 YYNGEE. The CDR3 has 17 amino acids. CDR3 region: CASSGQTQGTGVYGYTF. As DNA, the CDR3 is TGTGCCAGCAGCGGCCAAACTCAGGGGACAGGGGTCTATGGCTACACCTTC.

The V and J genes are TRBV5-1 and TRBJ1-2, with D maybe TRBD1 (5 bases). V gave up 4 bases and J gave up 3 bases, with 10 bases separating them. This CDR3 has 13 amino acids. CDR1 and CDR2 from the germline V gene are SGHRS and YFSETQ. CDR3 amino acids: CASSPDNYYGYTF. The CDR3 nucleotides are TGCGCCAGCAGCCCGGACAACTACTATGGCTACACCTTC. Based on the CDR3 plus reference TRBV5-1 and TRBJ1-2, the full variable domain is KAGVTQTPRYLIKTRGQQVTLSCSPISGHRSVSWYQQTPGQGLQFLFEYFSETQRNKGNFPGRFSGRQFSNSRSEMNVSTLELGDSALYLCASSPDNYYGYTFGSGTRLTVV.

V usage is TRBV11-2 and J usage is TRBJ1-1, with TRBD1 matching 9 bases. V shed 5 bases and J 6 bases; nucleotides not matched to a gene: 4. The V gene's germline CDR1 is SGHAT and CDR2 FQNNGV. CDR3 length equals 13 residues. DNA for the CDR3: TGTGCCAGCAGCCCCGGACAGGGGCCTGAAGCTTTCTTT. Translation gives CASSPGQGPEAFF.

Written as DNA, the CDR3 is TGTGCCAGCAGTTTAACCTCACCTGGGGGTGAGACCCAGTACTTC. It codes for CASSLTSPGGETQYF. V and J are TRBV7-9 and TRBJ2-5; tentatively, D is TRBD1 or TRBD2 (5 bases each). Between the trimmed V and J ends, which lost 6 bases and 5 bases, there was a span of 19 bases. CDR1 and CDR2 from the germline V gene are SEHNR and FQNEAQ (reference sequence). CDR3 length: 15 residues.

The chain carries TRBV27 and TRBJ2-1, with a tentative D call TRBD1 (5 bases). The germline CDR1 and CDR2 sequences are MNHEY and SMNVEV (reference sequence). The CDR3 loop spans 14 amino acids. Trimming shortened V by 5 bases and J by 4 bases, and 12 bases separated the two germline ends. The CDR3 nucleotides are TGTGCCAGCAGTGTGGCAGGGTGGTACAATGAGCAGTTCTTC. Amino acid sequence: CASSVAGWYNEQFF.

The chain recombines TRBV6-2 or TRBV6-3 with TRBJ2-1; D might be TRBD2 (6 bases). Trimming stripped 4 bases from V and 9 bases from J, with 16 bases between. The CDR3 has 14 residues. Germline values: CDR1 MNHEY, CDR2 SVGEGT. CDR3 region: CASSFGGPLGEQFF. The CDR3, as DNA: TGTGCCAGCAGTTTTGGAGGGCCTCTCGGTGAGCAGTTCTTC.

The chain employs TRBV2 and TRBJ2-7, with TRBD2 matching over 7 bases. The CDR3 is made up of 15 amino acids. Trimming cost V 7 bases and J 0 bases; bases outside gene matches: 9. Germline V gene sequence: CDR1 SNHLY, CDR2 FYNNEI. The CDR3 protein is CASTLSASGSYEQYF. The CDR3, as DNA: TGTGCCAGCACCCTGAGCGCTAGCGGCTCCTACGAGCAGTACTTC.

CDR3 DNA: TGTGCCAGCGGGGTGGACAGGGTGGGAACTGAAGCTTTCTTT. This encodes CASGVDRVGTEAFF. The V and J genes are TRBV6-1 and TRBJ1-1; 8 nucleotides line up with TRBD1. CDR1 and CDR2 (germline): MNHNS, SASEGT. After removal of 8 bases from V and 5 bases from J, the junction contained 10 bases not matched to a gene. The CDR3 has 14 residues.

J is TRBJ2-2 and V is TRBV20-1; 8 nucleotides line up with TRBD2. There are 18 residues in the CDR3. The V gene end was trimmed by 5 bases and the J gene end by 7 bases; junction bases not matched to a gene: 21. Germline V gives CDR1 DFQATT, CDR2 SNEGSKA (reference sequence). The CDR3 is CSAGGLTIAGSEIGELFF. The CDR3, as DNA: TGCAGTGCTGGGGGCCTGACTATAGCGGGAAGTGAAATCGGGGAGCTGTTTTTT.